This T cell receptor (beta chain) was documented in a study of tumor-infiltrating lymphocytes in primary liver carcinoma (dated by TCRdb to the late 2010s). Turning to the overall study: Between November 2015 and early 2016, roughly 5 patients in China with histopathologically diagnosed primary liver carcinoma had their tumors surgically resected. TCRbeta repertoire sequencing covered 35 or so specimens from 5 patients: around 25 tumor regions, 5 adjacent noncancerous liver tissues and 5 peripheral blood samples. Reproducibility between technical replicate repertoires was high, with correlation coefficients above 0.98 and mean shared-clone rates about 0.89. Of the five patients, three men and two women aged 30 to 69 years, four had hepatocellular carcinoma and one had combined HCC and intrahepatic cholangiocarcinoma. Samples yielded roughly 3.65 to 7.13 million productive TCRbeta reads; read depth did not differ significantly between tissue types. Across five regions of each liver tumor, along with adjacent normal tissue and blood, the study brought together TCRbeta repertoire sequencing, expression microarrays and whole-exome sequencing. The five patients had tumors of stage T1-T3 N0M0, with maximum diameters ranging from roughly 4.2 to 10 cm. On the study overall, not on this receptor specifically: Compared with blood, tumors had a significantly larger share of the repertoire taken up by the top 250 clones (p = 0.039). The study included only 4 to 6 patients, and the authors note findings should be validated in a larger study. Consistent with antigen-driven expansion, pairs of tumor regions showed higher repertoire overlap (mean approximately 35%) than either tumor-adjacent pairs (around 17%) or tumor-blood pairs (around 15%). Bulk unsorted samples precluded comparing CD4+ and CD8+ T cell repertoires. Because sequencing covered only the TCR beta chain and unpaired alpha chains were not captured, true repertoire diversity is likely underestimated.

V and J lose 1 base and 6 bases, and a span of 12 bases separates them. The CDR3 sequence holds 14 residues, the cysteine and phenylalanine included. The entry retains the CDR3 DNA only, 42 bases that are in frame from base 1. CDR1 and CDR2 are drawn from the germline V gene (reference sequence): SGHNT, YYREEE. TRIzol reagent was used to extract blood RNA from unsorted whole blood, while the DNeasy Blood & Tissue kit provided the germline DNA. Chronic HBV infection was present in the patients, and the patients were treatment-naive at sampling. Before surgery, four milliliters of peripheral blood were drawn into K2EDTA tubes. A constant-region primer and ProtoScript II reverse transcriptase were used to reverse-transcribe TCRbeta-specific cDNA from roughly 500 ng total RNA. The TCRbeta libraries were prepared through three rounds of nested multiplex PCR following a slightly modified ARM-PCR procedure. Multiplex TRBV1-TRBV30 forward primers and a Cbeta reverse primer were used in the first two PCR rounds, each of which was run for approximately 11 cycles. Sample barcodes and Illumina adapters were added in a final 25-cycle PCR using Deep VentR polymerase. Amplicons of 200-500 bp were gel-purified with a QIAquick gel extraction kit before sequencing. An Illumina HiSeq 2500 was used to sequence the TCRbeta amplicons with 250-bp paired-end reads. Processing in the source paper ran as follows. Trimmomatic v0.33 was used to quality-trim the reads, and FLASH v1.2.11 was used to merge paired reads so that full CDR3 sequences could be recovered. V, D and J germline segments were assigned to the rearranged TCRbeta sequences using MiGEC v1.2.1b. Clonotype statistics and Shannon-Wiener diversity indices were calculated with VDJtools v1.0.0. Except for diversity analysis, only each sample's 250 most abundant clonotypes were used in subsequent analyses to reduce sampling bias. TCRdb trimmed the raw reads at Q25, called clones with MiXCR and kept productive beta chains. CDR3 protein sequences are deduplicated, and each keeps its most common genes and DNA. The V and J calls come from TCRdb's annotation, not from the publication. The sample table holds about 320,000 distinct CDR3 sequences, of which roughly two thirds were seen once. The biggest ten clones account for around 9.5% of the sample.

In regard to this clonotype: Its antigen is still unknown. Per-base qualities were not stored, and no clone one base away is much larger.

The origin of this receptor is a man aged 40-55 years with primary liver carcinoma and hepatitis B virus infection. The sequencing sample was made of peripheral blood. The V gene is TRBV5-4 and the J gene is TRBJ2-3; the D gene identity is not certain. CDR3 reads: CASSLTLTRDTQYF. The DNA sequence is TGTGCCAGCAGCTTGACTCTTACAAGGGATACGCAGTATTTT.